The 15 T cell receptor beta chains in this list originate from one sample, sequenced in a study of T-cell reconstitution after alpha-beta-depleted transplantation in children. A TCRbeta library incorporating unique molecular identifiers was prepared. TCRdb re-called the PCR reads through MiXCR, storing one row per CDR3 protein. The sample lists about 690,000 distinct CDR3 sequences; over 15% were seen once. The sequencing used PBMCs from the stem cell graft donor, collected from the stem cell graft. These receptors all stem from a human donor who donated a stem cell graft to a child with acute myeloid leukemia.

In its sample, this clonotype was seen a few times. The J gene is TRBJ2-1, the V gene TRBV27; 7 nucleotides align to TRBD2. The J segment lost 9 bases and the V segment lost 0 bases, leaving 11 bases of the junction unmatched. This CDR3 is built from 16 residues. CDR1 is MNHEY and CDR2 is SMNVEV in the germline V gene (reference sequence). CDR3 bases: TGTGCCAGCAGTTTATCGGGAGGGGCGGATTTAGGTGAGCAGTTCTTC. It specifies CASSLSGGADLGEQFF.

This clonotype was seen only a few times. For the CDR3, the DNA is TGCGCCAGCCATCCTACCGGGACACCGAACACTGAAGCTTTCTTT. Its protein is CASHPTGTPNTEAFF. V is TRBV5-1 and J is TRBJ1-1, with D possibly matching TRBD1 (6 bases). Trimming pared 7 bases from V and 1 base from J, leaving 17 bases between. This CDR3 comprises 15 residues. Per germline, CDR1 SGHRS and CDR2 YFSETQ.

This clonotype was counted a few times. The chain employs TRBV7-9 and TRBJ1-5; D not resolved. V lost 7 bases to trimming and J lost 4 bases, with 8 bases between them. This CDR3 contains 12 residues. Germline loops: CDR1 SEHNR, CDR2 FQNEAQ (reference sequence). This chain's CDR3 is CASNVDNQPQHF. The CDR3 DNA follows: TGTGCCAGCAACGTGGATAATCAGCCCCAGCATTTT.

The chain uses TRBV5-5 and TRBJ1-2; 7 bases fit TRBD1. Germline V gene data show CDR1 as SGHKS and CDR2 as YYEKEE (reference sequence). The V gene end was trimmed by 3 bases and the J gene end by 1 base; junction bases not matched to a gene: 6. CDR3 length equals 15 residues. CDR3 sequence reads: CASSWEDRINYGYTF. The CDR3, as DNA: TGTGCCAGCAGCTGGGAGGACAGGATTAACTATGGCTACACCTTC.

In this sample, this clonotype turned up many times. The chain employs TRBV20-1 and TRBJ2-3; tentative D call: TRBD1 (6 bases). Germline CDR1 is DFQATT and CDR2 is SNEGSKA (reference sequence). The V end was cut by 6 bases, the J end by 2 bases, with 12 bases between. The CDR3 consists of 13 residues. The CDR3 sequence: CSAHSGDTDTQYF. The CDR3 coding sequence is TGCAGTGCCCACTCAGGGGACACAGATACGCAGTATTTT.

This clonotype occurred many times. The chain links TRBV12-3 or TRBV12-4 to TRBJ2-1; D is ambiguous. The V end lost 2 bases, the J end lost 7 bases, and 6 bases lay between the germline ends. The CDR3 loop spans 12 amino acids. CDR3 loop: CASSLSRNEQFF. In DNA form, the CDR3 reads TGTGCCAGCAGTTTATCCAGGAATGAGCAGTTCTTC.

This chain uses TRBV4-3 with TRBJ2-3; 10 bases are a match to TRBD2. CDR1 and CDR2 (germline): LGHNA, YSLEER. The length of the CDR3 is 18 residues. V lost 0 bases and J lost 5; bases outside the gene matches: 11. The CDR3 loop reads CASSQDRVVAGGLDTQYF. The CDR3, as DNA: TGCGCCAGCAGCCAAGATCGAGTAGTAGCGGGGGGCCTAGATACGCAGTATTTT.

At least ten counts were recorded for this clonotype. The V and J genes are TRBV15 and TRBJ1-4, with TRBD1 matching over 10 bases. The CDR3 sequence is 14 residues long. V lost 3 bases to trimming and J lost 8 bases; unmatched junction nucleotides: 3. Germline V gene lookup returns CDR1 LNHNV and CDR2 YYDKDF (reference sequence). CDR3 nucleotide sequence: TGTGCCACCAGCAGTGGGACAGGGGAAGAAAAACTGTTTTTT. This gives the protein CATSSGTGEEKLFF.

J is TRBJ2-1 and V is TRBV7-9; no firm D call. V was clipped by 4 bases and J by 8 bases, with 12 bases between them. This CDR3 contains 13 residues. The V gene's germline CDR1 is SEHNR and CDR2 FQNEAQ (reference sequence). Written as DNA, the CDR3 is TGTGCCAGCAGCTCCTATATACAAGATGAGCAGTTCTTC. Translation: CASSSYIQDEQFF.

In this sample, this clonotype turned up many times. This chain links TRBV6-5 with TRBJ2-7; 9 bases are shared with TRBD1. The CDR3 sequence is 15 residues long. From germline, CDR1 is MNHEY and CDR2 SVGAGI. The V and J ends lost 2 bases and 4 bases, in that order; junction bases with no gene match: 6. The CDR3 coding sequence is TGTGCCAGCAGTTACAGGGGACAGGGAAGATACGAGCAGTACTTC. The encoded protein is CASSYRGQGRYEQYF.

The rearrangement uses TRBV15 and TRBJ2-2; 7 bases line up with TRBD2. The ends lost 0 bases at V and 7 bases at J; junction bases unmatched: 2. The CDR3 is 14 amino acids. Per germline, CDR1 LNHNV and CDR2 YYDKDF (reference sequence). CDR3 bases: TGTGCCACCAGCAGAGATCGGGGGGACGGGGAGCTGTTTTTT. Amino acids: CATSRDRGDGELFF.

Only a few counts were recorded for this clonotype. The rearrangement links TRBV12-3 or TRBV12-4 to TRBJ2-3, with TRBD2 matching 11 bases. The length of the CDR3 is 15 residues. The J segment lost 6 bases and the V segment lost 2 bases, leaving 4 bases of the junction unmatched. The CDR3 DNA is TGTGCCAGCAGTTTAAGTAGCGGGGGGGTTGATACGCAGTATTTT. This gives the protein CASSLSSGGVDTQYF.

The chain has TRBV15 and TRBJ2-2; no firm D call. V lost 0 bases and J 1 base, leaving 12 bases between the germline ends. The CDR3 contains 17 residues. Germline lookup yields CDR1 LNHNV and CDR2 YYDKDF (reference sequence). In nucleotides, the CDR3 is TGTGCCACCAGCAGAGATGAAAACTCCATGAACACCGGGGAGCTGTTTTTT. The encoded protein is CATSRDENSMNTGELFF. The full variable domain, its missing parts supplied by reference TRBV15 and TRBJ2-2, is DAMVIQNPRYQVTQFGKPVTLSCSQTLNHNVMYWYQQKSSQAPKLLFHYYDKDFNNEADTPDNFQSRRPNTSFCFLDIRSPGLGDTAMYLCATSRDENSMNTGELFFGEGSRLTVL.

The J gene is TRBJ1-5, the V gene TRBV7-2, with 7 bases identical to TRBD1. Germline V lookup: CDR1 SGHTA, CDR2 FQGNSA. V lost 3 bases, J lost 1 base, and 9 bases stayed unmatched. The CDR3 runs 17 residues. This CDR3 reads CASSFQGGLASNQPQHF. The CDR3 nucleotides read TGTGCCAGCAGCTTTCAGGGGGGTCTGGCGAGCAATCAGCCCCAGCATTTT.

V is TRBV5-5 and J is TRBJ1-1; 7 bases align to TRBD1. Germline CDR1 is SGHKS and CDR2 is YYEKEE (reference sequence). Trimming took 5 bases from V and 11 from J; bases not matched to a gene: 9. The CDR3 totals 12 residues. CDR3 nucleotides: TGTGCCAGCAGGAAAGACAGGGAAGAGGCTTTCTTT. Translation: CASRKDREEAFF. The variable domain in full, with the rest retrieved from reference TRBV5-5 and TRBJ1-1, is DAGVTQSPTHLIKTRGQQVTLRCSPISGHKSVSWYQQVLGQGPQFIFQYYEKEERGRGNFPDRFSARQFPNYSSELNVNALLLGDSALYLCASRKDREEAFFGQGTRLTVV.